This TCR beta chain derives from a study of cytomegalovirus exposure and HLA in healthy donors. A note on this clone: Its antigen is not identified.

CDR3 length: 15 amino acids. Germline assignment: CDR1 SGHRS and CDR2 YFSETQ. J lost 5 bases, V lost 3 bases, and 9 bases had no gene match. 60 Vbeta and 13 Jbeta primers were used in PCR. The assay was immunoSEQ multiplex PCR, and TCRdb's table has in-frame clones only and misses some. The repertoire consists of tens of thousands of clones, with around 76% occurring once and the leading ten covering under 6.5%. Whole-study results and caveats: The classifier reportedly diagnosed cytomegalovirus status with high specificity and sensitivity. Cytomegalovirus association was listed for 150 to 200 TCR beta chains.

Healthy bone marrow donors supplied every sample. These donors counted as nominally healthy when sampled, but unrecorded immune exposures were likely. The V and J genes are TRBV5-1 and TRBJ2-5, with 8 bases identical to TRBD2. Input material: PBMCs. The clonotype comes from a man aged 45 to 65 in good health and CMV-seronegative. The CDR3 DNA follows: TGCGCCAGCAGCTCGGGACTAGGACCCGCCGAGACCCAGTACTTC. This translates into CASSSGLGPAETQYF.